This TCR beta chain came from a study of cytomegalovirus exposure and HLA in healthy donors. The PCR made use of 60 Vbeta and 13 Jbeta primers. In the study's own analysis: An analysis that came later counted tens of millions of unique TCR beta chains, around 10 million shared. Profiled with immunoSEQ multiplex PCR; TCRdb holds only in-frame clones, not every one. V, J and clone size were drawn from that table, and D and trimming were deduced from the DNA. The table has about 180,000 clones, over 70% seen once. There are a few counts of this clone. CDR3 length: 15 residues. Germline V gene data show CDR1 as MGHDK and CDR2 as SYGVNS. J lost 3 bases, V lost 3 bases, and 7 bases had no gene match.

The sample was PBMCs. The clonotype originates from a woman aged 55 to 70 in good health and CMV-seropositive. The chain links TRBV25-1 to TRBJ2-7, with TRBD1 matching 8 bases. CDR3 nucleotide sequence: TGTGCCAGCAGTGAGTGGACAGGGTTGGACTACGAGCAGTACTTC. The encoded protein is CASSEWTGLDYEQYF.